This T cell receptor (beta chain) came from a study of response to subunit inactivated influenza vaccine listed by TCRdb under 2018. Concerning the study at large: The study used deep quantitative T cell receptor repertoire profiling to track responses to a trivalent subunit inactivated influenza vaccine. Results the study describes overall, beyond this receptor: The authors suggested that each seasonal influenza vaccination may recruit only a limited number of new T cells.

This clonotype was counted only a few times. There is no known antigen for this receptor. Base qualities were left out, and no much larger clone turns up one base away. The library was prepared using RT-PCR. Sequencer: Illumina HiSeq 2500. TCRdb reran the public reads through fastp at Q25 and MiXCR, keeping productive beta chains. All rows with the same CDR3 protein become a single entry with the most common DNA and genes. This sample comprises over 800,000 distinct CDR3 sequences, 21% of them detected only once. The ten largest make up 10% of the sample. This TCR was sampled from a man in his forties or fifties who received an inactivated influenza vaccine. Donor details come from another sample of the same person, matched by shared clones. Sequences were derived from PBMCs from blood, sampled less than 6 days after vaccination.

At the DNA level, the sequence is TGCAGTGCTAGAGATCAGTTGTTGGAGCAGTTCTTC. This codes for CSARDQLLEQFF. This receptor chain uses TRBV20-1 and TRBJ2-1; no confident D gene assignment can be made. V loses 0 bases of germline sequence and J loses 10 bases, and the interval between the two ends is 10 bases. Inclusive of the bounding cysteine and phenylalanine, the CDR3 is 12 residues long. Of the read, only the CDR3 DNA is kept; its 36 bases are in frame from base 1. The germline V gene (reference sequence) provides CDR1 DFQATT and CDR2 SNEGSKA.